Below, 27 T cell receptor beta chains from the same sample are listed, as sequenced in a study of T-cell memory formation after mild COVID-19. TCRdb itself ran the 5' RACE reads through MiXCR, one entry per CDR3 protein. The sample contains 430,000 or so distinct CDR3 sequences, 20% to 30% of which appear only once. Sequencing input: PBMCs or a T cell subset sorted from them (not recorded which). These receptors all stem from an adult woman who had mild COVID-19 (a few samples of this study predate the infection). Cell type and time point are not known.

This CDR3 is CSGRQRGVLYNEQFF. The CDR3 coding sequence is TGCAGTGGACGCCAGCGGGGGGTCCTATACAATGAGCAGTTCTTC. The chain links TRBV20-1 to TRBJ2-1; 9 nucleotides agree with TRBD2. Germline V gives CDR1 DFQATT, CDR2 SNEGSKA (reference sequence). Trimming at V came to 7 bases and at J to 4 bases, leaving 11 bases not matched to a gene. The CDR3 is 15 amino acids.

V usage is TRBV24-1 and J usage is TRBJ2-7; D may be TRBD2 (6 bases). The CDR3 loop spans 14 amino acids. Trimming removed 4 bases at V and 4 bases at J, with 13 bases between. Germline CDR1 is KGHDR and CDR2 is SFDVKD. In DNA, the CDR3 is TGTGCCACCAGTGAAATAGCGGAACCTTACGAGCAGTACTTC. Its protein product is CATSEIAEPYEQYF.

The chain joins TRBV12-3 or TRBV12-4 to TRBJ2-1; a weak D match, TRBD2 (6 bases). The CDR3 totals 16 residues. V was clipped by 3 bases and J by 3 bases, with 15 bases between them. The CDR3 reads CASSLSRLRDYNEQFF. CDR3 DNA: TGTGCCAGCAGTTTGTCGCGGCTGCGGGACTACAATGAGCAGTTCTTC.

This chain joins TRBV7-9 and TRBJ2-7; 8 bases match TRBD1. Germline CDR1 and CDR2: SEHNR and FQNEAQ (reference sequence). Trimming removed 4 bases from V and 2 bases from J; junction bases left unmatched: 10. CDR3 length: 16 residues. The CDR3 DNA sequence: TGTGCCAGCAGCTCCCCCGCCCAGACAGGGGCCTACGAGCAGTACTTC. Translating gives CASSSPAQTGAYEQYF.

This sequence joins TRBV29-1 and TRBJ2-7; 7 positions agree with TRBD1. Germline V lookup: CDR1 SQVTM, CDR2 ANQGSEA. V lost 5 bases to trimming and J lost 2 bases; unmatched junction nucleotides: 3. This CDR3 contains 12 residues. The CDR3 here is CSVQDRTYEQYF. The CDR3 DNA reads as TGCAGCGTTCAGGACAGGACCTACGAGCAGTACTTC.

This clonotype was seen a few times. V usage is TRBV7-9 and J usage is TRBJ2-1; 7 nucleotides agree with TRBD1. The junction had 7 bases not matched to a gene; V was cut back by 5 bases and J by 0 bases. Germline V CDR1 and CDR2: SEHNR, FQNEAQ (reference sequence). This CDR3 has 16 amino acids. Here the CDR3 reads CASSHPGQSSYNEQFF. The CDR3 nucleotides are TGTGCCAGCAGCCATCCGGGACAGAGCTCCTACAATGAGCAGTTCTTC.

In nucleotides, the CDR3 is TGCGCCAGCAGACCGGGGCCACAGGTGAACACTGAAGCTTTCTTT. Encoded protein: CASRPGPQVNTEAFF. This chain uses TRBV5-1 with TRBJ1-1; TRBD1 might be the D (5 bases). Germline lookup yields CDR1 SGHRS and CDR2 YFSETQ. The CDR3 runs 15 residues. Trimming took 5 bases from V and 0 from J, leaving 14 bases between them.

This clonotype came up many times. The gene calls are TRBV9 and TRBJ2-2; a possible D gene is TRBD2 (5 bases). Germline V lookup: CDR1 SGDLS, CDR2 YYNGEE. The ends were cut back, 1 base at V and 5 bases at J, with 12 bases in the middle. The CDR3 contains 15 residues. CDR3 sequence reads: CASSVSISGTGELFF. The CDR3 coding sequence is TGTGCCAGCAGCGTATCCATATCGGGGACCGGGGAGCTGTTTTTT.

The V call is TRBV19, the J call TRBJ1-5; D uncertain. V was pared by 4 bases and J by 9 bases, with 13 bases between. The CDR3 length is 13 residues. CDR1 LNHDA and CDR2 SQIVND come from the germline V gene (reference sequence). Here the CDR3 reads CASSRARDRPQHF. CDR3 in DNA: TGTGCCAGTAGTAGGGCCCGGGATCGGCCCCAGCATTTT.

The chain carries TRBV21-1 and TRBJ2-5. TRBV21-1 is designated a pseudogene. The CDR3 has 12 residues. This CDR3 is CASSKWRGTQYF. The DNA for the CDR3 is TGTGCCAGCAGCAAATGGCGTGGGACCCAGTACTTC.

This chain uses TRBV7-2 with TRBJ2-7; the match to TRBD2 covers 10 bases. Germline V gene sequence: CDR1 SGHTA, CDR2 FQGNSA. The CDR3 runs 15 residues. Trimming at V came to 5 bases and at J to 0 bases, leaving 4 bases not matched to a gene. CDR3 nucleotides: TGTGCCAGCAGCGTAACTAGCGGGATCTCCTACGAGCAGTACTTC. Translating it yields CASSVTSGISYEQYF. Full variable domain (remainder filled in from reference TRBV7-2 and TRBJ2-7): GAGVSQSPSNKVTEKGKDVELRCDPISGHTALYWYRQSLGQGLEFLIYFQGNSAPDKSGLPSDRFSAERTGGSVSTLTIQRTQQEDSAVYLCASSVTSGISYEQYFGPGTRLTVT.

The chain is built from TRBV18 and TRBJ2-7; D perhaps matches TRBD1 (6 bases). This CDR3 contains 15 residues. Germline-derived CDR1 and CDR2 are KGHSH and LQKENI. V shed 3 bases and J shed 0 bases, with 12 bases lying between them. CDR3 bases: TGTGCCAGCTCACCGCTTTCGACAGGCTCCTACGAGCAGTACTTC. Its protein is CASSPLSTGSYEQYF.

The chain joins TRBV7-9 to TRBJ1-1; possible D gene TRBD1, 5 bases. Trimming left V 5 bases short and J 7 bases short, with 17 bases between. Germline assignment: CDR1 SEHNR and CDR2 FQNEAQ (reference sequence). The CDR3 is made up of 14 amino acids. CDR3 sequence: CASSVDSHRREAFF. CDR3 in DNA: TGTGCCAGCAGCGTAGACAGTCATAGACGTGAAGCTTTCTTT.

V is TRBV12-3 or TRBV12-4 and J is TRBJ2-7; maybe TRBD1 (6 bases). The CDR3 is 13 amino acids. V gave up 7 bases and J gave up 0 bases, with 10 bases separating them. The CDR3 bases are TGTGCCAGCAAAACAGGGACCTCCTACGAGCAGTACTTC. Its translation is CASKTGTSYEQYF.

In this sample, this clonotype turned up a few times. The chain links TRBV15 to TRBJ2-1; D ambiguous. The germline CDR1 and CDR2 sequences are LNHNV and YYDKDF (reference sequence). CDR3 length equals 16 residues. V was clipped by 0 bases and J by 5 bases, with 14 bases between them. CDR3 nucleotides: TGTGCCACCAGCAGAGATCAAGCAGGCATCCACAATGAGCAGTTCTTC. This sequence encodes CATSRDQAGIHNEQFF.

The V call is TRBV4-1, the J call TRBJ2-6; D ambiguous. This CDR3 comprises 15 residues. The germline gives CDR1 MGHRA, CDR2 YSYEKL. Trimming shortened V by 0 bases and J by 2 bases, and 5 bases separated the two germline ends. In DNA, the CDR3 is TGCGCCAGCAGCCAAGAGTGGGCTGGGGCCAACGTCCTGACTTTC. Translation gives CASSQEWAGANVLTF.

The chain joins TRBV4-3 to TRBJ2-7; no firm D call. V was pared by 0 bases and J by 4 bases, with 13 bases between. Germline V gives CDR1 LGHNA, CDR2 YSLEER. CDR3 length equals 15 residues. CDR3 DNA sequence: TGCGCCAGCAGCCAAGATTCTTGGCCTGGGTACGAGCAGTACTTC. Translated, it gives CASSQDSWPGYEQYF.

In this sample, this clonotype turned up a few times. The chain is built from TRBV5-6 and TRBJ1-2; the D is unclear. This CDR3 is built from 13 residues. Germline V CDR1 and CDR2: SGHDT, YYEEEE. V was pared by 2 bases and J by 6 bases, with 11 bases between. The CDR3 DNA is TGTGCCAGCAGCTTTACTGGGTCCCATGGCTACACCTTC. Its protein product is CASSFTGSHGYTF.

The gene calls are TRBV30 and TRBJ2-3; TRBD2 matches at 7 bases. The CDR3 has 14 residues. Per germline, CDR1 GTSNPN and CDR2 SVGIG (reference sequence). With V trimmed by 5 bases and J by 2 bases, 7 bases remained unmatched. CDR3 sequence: CAWGGAGFTDTQYF. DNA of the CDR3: TGTGCCTGGGGGGGAGCGGGGTTCACAGATACGCAGTATTTT.

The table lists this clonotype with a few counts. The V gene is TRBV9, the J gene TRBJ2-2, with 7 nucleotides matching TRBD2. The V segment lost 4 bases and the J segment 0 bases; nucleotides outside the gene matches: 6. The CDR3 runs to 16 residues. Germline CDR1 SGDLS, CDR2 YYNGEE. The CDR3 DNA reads TGTGCCAGCAGCAGCCCTAGCGGCGCGAACACCGGGGAGCTGTTTTTT. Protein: CASSSPSGANTGELFF.

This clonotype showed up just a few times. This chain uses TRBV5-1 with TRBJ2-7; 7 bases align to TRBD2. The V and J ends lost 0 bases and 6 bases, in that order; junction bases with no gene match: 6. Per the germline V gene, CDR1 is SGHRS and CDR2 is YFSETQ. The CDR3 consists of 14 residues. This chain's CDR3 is CASSLELAGVEQYF. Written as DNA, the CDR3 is TGCGCCAGCAGCTTGGAATTGGCGGGGGTCGAGCAGTACTTC.

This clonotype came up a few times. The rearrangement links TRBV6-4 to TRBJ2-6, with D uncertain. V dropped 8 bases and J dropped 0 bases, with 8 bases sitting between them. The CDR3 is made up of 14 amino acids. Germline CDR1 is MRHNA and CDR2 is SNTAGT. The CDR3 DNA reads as TGTGCCAGCCGCTACAGCTCTGGGGCCAACGTCCTGACTTTC. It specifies CASRYSSGANVLTF.

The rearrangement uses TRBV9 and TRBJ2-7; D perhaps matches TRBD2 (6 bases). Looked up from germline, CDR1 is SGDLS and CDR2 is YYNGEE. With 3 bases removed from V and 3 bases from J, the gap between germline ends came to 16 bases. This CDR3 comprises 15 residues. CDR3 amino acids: CASSAGRGLNYEQYF. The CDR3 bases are TGTGCCAGCAGCGCAGGTAGAGGACTAAACTACGAGCAGTACTTC.

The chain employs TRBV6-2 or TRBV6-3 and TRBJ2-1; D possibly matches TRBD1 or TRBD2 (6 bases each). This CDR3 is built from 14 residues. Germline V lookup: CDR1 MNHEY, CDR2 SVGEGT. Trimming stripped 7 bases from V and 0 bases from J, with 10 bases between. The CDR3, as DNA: TGTGCCAGCATTCGGGGGCCCTCCTACAATGAGCAGTTCTTC. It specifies CASIRGPSYNEQFF.

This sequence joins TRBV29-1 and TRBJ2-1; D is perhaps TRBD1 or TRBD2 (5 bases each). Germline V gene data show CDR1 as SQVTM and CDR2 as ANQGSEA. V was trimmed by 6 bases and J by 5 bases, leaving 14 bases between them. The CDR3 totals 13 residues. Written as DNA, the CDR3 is TGCAGCGTCCTACGGGACCTCGACAATGAGCAGTTCTTC. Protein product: CSVLRDLDNEQFF.

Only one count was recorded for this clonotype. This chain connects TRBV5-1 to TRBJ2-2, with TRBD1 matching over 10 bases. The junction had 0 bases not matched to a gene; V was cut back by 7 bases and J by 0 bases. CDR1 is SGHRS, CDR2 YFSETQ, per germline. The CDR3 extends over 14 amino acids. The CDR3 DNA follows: TGCGCCAGCGGACAGGGGGCGAACACCGGGGAGCTGTTTTTT. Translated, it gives CASGQGANTGELFF.

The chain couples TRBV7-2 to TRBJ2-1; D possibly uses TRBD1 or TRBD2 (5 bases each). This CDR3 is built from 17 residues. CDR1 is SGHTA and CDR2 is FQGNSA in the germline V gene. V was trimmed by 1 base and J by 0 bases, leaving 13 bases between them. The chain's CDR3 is CASSLVGDRSSYNEQFF. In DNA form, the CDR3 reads TGTGCCAGCAGCTTAGTGGGGGACCGAAGCTCCTACAATGAGCAGTTCTTC. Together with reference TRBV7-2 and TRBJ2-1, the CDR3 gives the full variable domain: GAGVSQSPSNKVTEKGKDVELRCDPISGHTALYWYRQSLGQGLEFLIYFQGNSAPDKSGLPSDRFSAERTGGSVSTLTIQRTQQEDSAVYLCASSLVGDRSSYNEQFFGPGTRLTVL.